This T cell receptor (beta chain) was captured by sequencing in a study of cytomegalovirus exposure and HLA in healthy donors. Study-wide results and caveats: Among the sequence variants, a highly shared cluster was likely an artifact of sequencing. Trimming of TCR beta V- and J-genes showed a link, identified in a later analysis, to a missense DCLRE1C variant. Analysis performed later found roughly 17,000 TCR beta sequences associated with HLA alleles at 0.05 false discovery rate.

Concerning this clone itself: Its antigen is not identified.

The study ran its PCR with 60 Vbeta and 13 Jbeta primers. In the original analysis: Among the unique TCR beta chains that a later analysis counted, about 86 million in all, about 11 million were shared. The table came from immunoSEQ multiplex PCR; TCRdb's copy has only in-frame clones and leaves some out. The V and J calls and clone size were taken over from that table, and D and trimming were inferred from the DNA. This repertoire shows about 94,000 clones, 79% found once; its top ten account for about 3.8%. This CDR3 is built from 16 residues. Germline V gene data show CDR1 as SGHRS and CDR2 as YFSETQ. The ends lost 0 bases at V and 0 bases at J; junction bases unmatched: 4.

The source is a woman in her forties in good health and CMV-seronegative. The specimen was PBMCs. The rearrangement uses TRBV5-1 and TRBJ2-3; TRBD2 matches at 7 bases. The CDR3 loop is CASSLGEGPSTDTQYF. The CDR3, as DNA: TGCGCCAGCAGCTTGGGGGAGGGTCCTAGCACAGATACGCAGTATTTT. Based on the CDR3 plus reference TRBV5-1 and TRBJ2-3, the full variable domain is KAGVTQTPRYLIKTRGQQVTLSCSPISGHRSVSWYQQTPGQGLQFLFEYFSETQRNKGNFPGRFSGRQFSNSRSEMNVSTLELGDSALYLCASSLGEGPSTDTQYFGPGTRLTVL.